Below are 17 T cell receptor beta chains sequenced from a single sample in a study of blood T cells in healthy people across ages. Sample-barcoded 5' priming and a J-beta primer mix drove a second PCR of 7 to 11 cycles. TCRdb ran MiXCR on the 5' RACE reads and lists one entry per CDR3 protein. The data contain some 1.5 million distinct CDR3 sequences, roughly 27% of them seen just once; the ten biggest clones take up over 7%. The source material was blood. These receptors were obtained from a woman aged 25 to 39 in good health.

This chain uses TRBV6-1 with TRBJ2-1; 9 bases are shared with TRBD2. Germline V gives CDR1 MNHNS, CDR2 SASEGT. The CDR3 runs 18 residues. J gave up 2 bases and V 5 bases, and 13 bases lay outside the gene matches. This CDR3 reads CASSPIVGGRAPYNEQFF. CDR3 nucleotides: TGTGCCAGCAGTCCCATCGTCGGCGGGAGGGCCCCCTACAATGAGCAGTTCTTC.

The rearrangement uses TRBV20-1 and TRBJ1-2; D is possibly TRBD1 (5 bases). Trimming left V 8 bases short and J 4 bases short, with 14 bases between. The CDR3 runs 12 residues. Germline CDR1 DFQATT, CDR2 SNEGSKA (reference sequence). CDR3 sequence (DNA): TGCAGTTTCGAGGAAACAGGCTATGGCTACACCTTC. It encodes CSFEETGYGYTF.

This clonotype was picked up many times. J is TRBJ2-7 and V is TRBV7-2, with 10 bases fitting TRBD2. With 6 bases clipped from V and 2 bases from J, the junction kept 4 bases outside the gene matches. From germline, CDR1 is SGHTA and CDR2 FQGNSA. This CDR3 contains 14 residues. In DNA, the CDR3 is TGTGCCAGCAGTAAGCGGGAGGGCCCCTACGAGCAGTACTTC. Amino acids: CASSKREGPYEQYF.

Remarks on this clonotype: One end of the junction varies from germline; a read error may be responsible. This chain uses TRBV7-2 with TRBJ2-1; 8 bases agree with TRBD2. This CDR3 is 15 amino acids long. Germline V CDR1 and CDR2: SGHTA, FQGNSA. CDR3 region: CASSLTTSGYNGQFF. CDR3 DNA sequence: TGTGCCAGCAGCTTAACTACTAGCGGTTACAATGGGCAGTTCTTC.

Ten or more counts support this clonotype. The gene calls are TRBV12-3 or TRBV12-4 and TRBJ2-7; unclear D gene. CDR3 length: 11 amino acids. V shed 6 bases and J shed 0 bases, with 3 bases lying between them. In DNA, the CDR3 is TGTGCCAGCAGCGTCTCCTACGAGCAGTACTTC. It translates to CASSVSYEQYF.

This clonotype was counted ten times or more. This chain links TRBV5-1 with TRBJ2-7; unclear D gene. This CDR3 is 13 amino acids long. Trimming left V 2 bases short and J 1 base short, with 7 bases between. Germline V CDR1 and CDR2: SGHRS, YFSETQ. The DNA for the CDR3 is TGCGCCAGCAGCTTTGACGCTTCCTACGAGCAGTACTTC. The encoded protein is CASSFDASYEQYF.

This clonotype has at least ten counts. The rearrangement links TRBV29-1 to TRBJ1-1; D not resolved. Germline CDR1 and CDR2: SQVTM and ANQGSEA. V shed 7 bases and J shed 0 bases, with 12 bases lying between them. The CDR3 covers 13 residues. The CDR3 region has the DNA TGCAGCGCGCGGGCCTTAATGAACACTGAAGCTTTCTTT. Protein sequence: CSARALMNTEAFF.

The rearrangement joins TRBV5-1 to TRBJ2-3, with 8 bases aligning to TRBD2. CDR1 is SGHRS, CDR2 YFSETQ, per germline. The CDR3 spans 17 residues. J gave up 0 bases and V 6 bases, and 12 bases lay outside the gene matches. The CDR3 sequence: CASMSAETSDSTDTQYF. CDR3 coding DNA: TGCGCCAGCATGTCCGCGGAGACTAGCGACAGCACAGATACGCAGTATTTT.

This clonotype was found many times. The chain joins TRBV20-1 to TRBJ2-5, with D possibly being TRBD1 (5 bases). Trimming shortened V by 5 bases and J by 2 bases, and 9 bases separated the two germline ends. Germline loops: CDR1 DFQATT, CDR2 SNEGSKA (reference sequence). The CDR3 consists of 12 residues. In DNA, the CDR3 is TGCAGTGCTTGGGGCGGTCAAGAGACCCAGTACTTC. Amino acids: CSAWGGQETQYF.

This clonotype has only a few counts. J is TRBJ2-5 and V is TRBV6-6; D may be TRBD2 (6 bases). Per the germline V gene, CDR1 is MNHNY and CDR2 is SVGAGI (reference sequence). Trimming removed 0 bases at V and 2 bases at J, with 13 bases between. The CDR3 consists of 16 residues. CDR3 sequence (DNA): TGTGCCAGCAGTTACTCGAAGCGCGGGAAACAAGAGACCCAGTACTTC. Translating gives CASSYSKRGKQETQYF.

The rearrangement links TRBV28 to TRBJ1-2; D gene uncertain. V gave up 4 bases and J gave up 7 bases, with 19 bases separating them. Per germline, CDR1 MDHEN and CDR2 SYDVKM. CDR3 size: 15 residues. The CDR3 loop is CASSSGGGLVGGYTF. The CDR3 DNA reads TGTGCCAGCAGTTCAGGCGGCGGCCTTGTGGGTGGCTACACCTTC.

CDR3 amino acids: CASSVAQGLYGYTF. CDR3 sequence (DNA): TGTGCCAGCAGCGTAGCACAGGGCCTCTATGGCTACACCTTC. The rearrangement joins TRBV9 to TRBJ1-2; D might be TRBD1 (6 bases). The germline CDR1 and CDR2 sequences are SGDLS and YYNGEE. Trimming pared 0 bases from V and 4 bases from J, leaving 10 bases between. CDR3 length: 14 amino acids. The complete variable domain, with remaining parts taken from reference TRBV9 and TRBJ1-2, reads DSGVTQTPKHLITATGQRVTLRCSPRSGDLSVYWYQQSLDQGLQFLIQYYNGEERAKGNILERFSAQQFPDLHSELNLSSLELGDSALYFCASSVAQGLYGYTFGSGTRLTVV.

This clonotype has just a few counts. This chain links TRBV2 with TRBJ2-7, with 8 bases lining up with TRBD1. CDR3 length: 16 amino acids. The V gene's germline CDR1 is SNHLY and CDR2 FYNNEI. Trimming removed 6 bases from V and 5 bases from J; junction bases left unmatched: 15. Here the CDR3 DNA reads TGTGCCAGCAGCAAGCGGCCTAACAGGGGGTTGGACGAGCAGTACTTC. It translates to CASSKRPNRGLDEQYF.

This clonotype was counted ten times or more. The chain joins TRBV10-3 to TRBJ2-1; D is possibly TRBD2 (6 bases). This CDR3 has 15 amino acids. Trimming left V 8 bases short and J 10 bases short, with 24 bases between. Germline V gene lookup returns CDR1 ENHRY and CDR2 SYGVKD. The CDR3 protein is CAIGGGGRYVEEQFF. Written as DNA, the CDR3 is TGTGCCATCGGCGGTGGGGGGAGGTACGTAGAAGAGCAGTTCTTC.

The chain combines TRBV5-1 with TRBJ2-1, with 11 nucleotides matching TRBD1. Trimming at V came to 8 bases and at J to 8 bases, leaving 9 bases not matched to a gene. Germline CDR1 is SGHRS and CDR2 is YFSETQ. The CDR3 extends over 14 amino acids. Here the CDR3 reads CASGMGTGGYEQFF. The CDR3 nucleotides are TGCGCCAGTGGGATGGGGACAGGGGGGTATGAGCAGTTCTTC.

This clonotype occurred many times. This sequence joins TRBV20-1 and TRBJ2-7, with a weak D call TRBD2 (6 bases). Germline lookup yields CDR1 DFQATT and CDR2 SNEGSKA (reference sequence). The V end lost 5 bases, the J end lost 3 bases, and 17 bases lay between the germline ends. This CDR3 is 14 amino acids long. CDR3 region: CSADRGTLFYEQYF. DNA of the CDR3: TGCAGTGCTGACCGGGGGACCCTTTTCTACGAGCAGTACTTC.

The chain employs TRBV9 and TRBJ1-6, with TRBD1 identical over 7 bases. The CDR3 spans 16 residues. The V segment lost 3 bases and the J segment 4 bases; nucleotides outside the gene matches: 7. CDR1 SGDLS and CDR2 YYNGEE come from the germline V gene. CDR3 protein: CASSAGGTEYNSPLHF. The CDR3 bases are TGTGCCAGCAGCGCTGGAGGGACAGAGTATAATTCACCCCTCCACTTT. The complete variable domain, with remaining parts taken from reference TRBV9 and TRBJ1-6, reads DSGVTQTPKHLITATGQRVTLRCSPRSGDLSVYWYQQSLDQGLQFLIQYYNGEERAKGNILERFSAQQFPDLHSELNLSSLELGDSALYFCASSAGGTEYNSPLHFGNGTRLTVT.